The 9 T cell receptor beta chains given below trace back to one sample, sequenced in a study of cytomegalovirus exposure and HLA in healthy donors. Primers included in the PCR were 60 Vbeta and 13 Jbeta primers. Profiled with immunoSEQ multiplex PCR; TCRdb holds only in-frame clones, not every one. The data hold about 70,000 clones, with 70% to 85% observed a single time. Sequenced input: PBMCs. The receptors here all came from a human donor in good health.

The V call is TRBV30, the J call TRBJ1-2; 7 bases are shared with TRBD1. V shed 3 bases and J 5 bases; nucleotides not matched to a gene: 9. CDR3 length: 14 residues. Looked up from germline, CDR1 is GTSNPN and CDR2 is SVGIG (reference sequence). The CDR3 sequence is CAWSFRGIGYGYTF. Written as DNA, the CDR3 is TGTGCCTGGAGCTTCAGGGGGATAGGGTATGGCTACACCTTC.

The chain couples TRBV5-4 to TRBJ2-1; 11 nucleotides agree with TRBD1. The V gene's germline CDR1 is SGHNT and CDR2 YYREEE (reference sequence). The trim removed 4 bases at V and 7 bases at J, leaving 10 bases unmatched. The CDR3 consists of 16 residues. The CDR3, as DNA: TGTGCCAGCAGCGGGGGGGACAGGGGGAGGATGAATGAGCAGTTCTTC. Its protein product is CASSGGDRGRMNEQFF. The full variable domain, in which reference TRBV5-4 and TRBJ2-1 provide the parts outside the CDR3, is ETGVTQSPTHLIKTRGQQVTLRCSSQSGHNTVSWYQQALGQGPQFIFQYYREEENGRGNFPPRFSGLQFPNYSSELNVNALELDDSALYLCASSGGDRGRMNEQFFGPGTRLTVL.

As DNA, the CDR3 is TGCGCCAGCAGCTCGGGTCCGGGACAGGTATACCAGCCCCAGCATTTT. This gives the protein CASSSGPGQVYQPQHF. V gene TRBV5-1 combines with J gene TRBJ1-5; the match to TRBD1 covers 8 bases. In germline, CDR1 is SGHRS, CDR2 YFSETQ. The trim removed 3 bases at V and 7 bases at J, leaving 12 bases unmatched. This CDR3 comprises 16 residues.

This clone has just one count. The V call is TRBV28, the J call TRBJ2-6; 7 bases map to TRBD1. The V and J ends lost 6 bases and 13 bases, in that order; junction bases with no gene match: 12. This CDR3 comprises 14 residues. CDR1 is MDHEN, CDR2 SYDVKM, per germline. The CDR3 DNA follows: TGTGCCAGCAGCCCCGGACAGGTTGTGGCAGTCCTGACTTTC. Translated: CASSPGQVVAVLTF.

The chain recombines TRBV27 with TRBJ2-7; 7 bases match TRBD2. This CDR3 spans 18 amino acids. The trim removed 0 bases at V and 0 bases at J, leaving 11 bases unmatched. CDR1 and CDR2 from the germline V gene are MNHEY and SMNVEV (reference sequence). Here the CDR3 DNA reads TGTGCCAGCAGTTTATCGGGAGGGAATCTACCTAACTCCTACGAGCAGTACTTC. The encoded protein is CASSLSGGNLPNSYEQYF.

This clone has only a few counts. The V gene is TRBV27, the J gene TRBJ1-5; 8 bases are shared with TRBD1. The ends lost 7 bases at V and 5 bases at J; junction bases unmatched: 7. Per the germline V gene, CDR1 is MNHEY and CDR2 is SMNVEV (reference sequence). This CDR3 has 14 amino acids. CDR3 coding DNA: TGTGCCAGCACCTACGGACAGGGACATCAGCCCCAGCATTTT. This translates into CASTYGQGHQPQHF.

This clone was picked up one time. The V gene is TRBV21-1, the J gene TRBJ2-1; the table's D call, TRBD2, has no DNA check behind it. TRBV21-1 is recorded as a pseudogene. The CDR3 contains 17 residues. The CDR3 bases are TGTGCCAGCAGCCACCCCGCTAGCGGGAAGGGGTACAATGAGCAGTTCTTC. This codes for CASSHPASGKGYNEQFF.

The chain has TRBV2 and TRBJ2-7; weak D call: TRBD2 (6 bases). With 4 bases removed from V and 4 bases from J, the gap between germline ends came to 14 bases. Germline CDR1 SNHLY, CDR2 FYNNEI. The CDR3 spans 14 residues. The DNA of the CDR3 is TGTGCCAGCAGTGTCGCCAGCGGGCTTTACGAGCAGTACTTC. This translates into CASSVASGLYEQYF.

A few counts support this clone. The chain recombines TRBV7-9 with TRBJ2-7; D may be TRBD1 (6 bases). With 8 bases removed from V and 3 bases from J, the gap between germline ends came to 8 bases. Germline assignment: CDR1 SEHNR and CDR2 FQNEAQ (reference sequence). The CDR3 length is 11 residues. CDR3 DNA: TGTGCCAGCCAGGGGTACTACGAGCAGTACTTC. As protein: CASQGYYEQYF.